These 10 T cell receptor beta chains were sequenced from one sample in a study of vaccination and CD4 T cells after COVID-19. Oncomine TCR Beta short-read sequencing was applied to DNA from cultured CD4+ T cells. TCRdb reanalysed the PCR reads using MiXCR and keeps one entry per CDR3 protein. The data show approximately 15,000 distinct CDR3 sequences, around three fifths seen once. As to treatment: roughly 11-day PBMC culture with coronavirus spike peptide pools or control peptides (ViraFEST assay). No antigens are known for them. What was sequenced was CD4+ T cells from blood, cultured in vitro. The receptors originated from a human donor who had recovered from COVID-19.

V is TRBV5-6 and J is TRBJ1-4, with D hard to call. Per germline, CDR1 SGHDT and CDR2 YYEEEE. Trimming pared 0 bases from V and 2 bases from J, leaving 2 bases between. The CDR3 contains 13 residues. CDR3 DNA: TGTGCCAGCAGCTTGGGGACTAATGAAAAACTGTTTTTT. Its protein is CASSLGTNEKLFF.

The V call is TRBV5-1, the J call TRBJ2-5; D unclear. The CDR3 spans 14 residues. Per germline, CDR1 SGHRS and CDR2 YFSETQ. Trimming took off 2 bases at V and 0 bases at J, with 8 bases between the two ends. For the CDR3, the DNA is TGCGCCAGCAGCTTCGCAGGAAACCAAGAGACCCAGTACTTC. It encodes CASSFAGNQETQYF.

This rearrangement joins TRBV24-1 to TRBJ2-3, with D perhaps matching TRBD2 (5 bases). Germline-derived CDR1 and CDR2 are KGHDR and SFDVKD. Trimming took 5 bases from V and 0 from J, leaving 17 bases between them. The CDR3 consists of 17 residues. CDR3: CATSVSWAGGSTDTQYF. In DNA, the CDR3 is TGTGCCACCAGTGTCTCATGGGCCGGCGGGAGCACAGATACGCAGTATTTT.

Turning to this clonotype: Relative to the germline gene, one junction end is altered; a read error may explain this. The chain links TRBV7-7 to TRBJ2-5; tentatively, D is TRBD1 (7 bases). This CDR3 region has 13 residues. Germline values: CDR1 SSHAT, CDR2 FNYEAQ (reference sequence). CDR3 amino acids: CASSTQGGETQYF. CDR3 nucleotide sequence: TGTGCTAGCAGCACGCAGGGGGGAGAGACCCAGTACTTC.

The rearrangement links TRBV2 to TRBJ1-6; D uncertain. Looked up from germline, CDR1 is SNHLY and CDR2 is FYNNEI. Trimming stripped 6 bases from V and 12 bases from J, with 18 bases between. This CDR3 is built from 14 residues. The CDR3 spells CASRLGRGNGPLHF. The CDR3 DNA follows: TGTGCCAGCAGACTAGGACGGGGAAACGGACCCCTCCACTTT.

This clonotype was counted between two and nine times. This rearrangement joins TRBV5-8 to TRBJ1-1; D is perhaps TRBD1 (5 bases). Germline V CDR1 and CDR2: SGHTS, YDEGEE. The V end lost 4 bases, the J end lost 0 bases, and 16 bases lay between the germline ends. The CDR3 extends over 16 amino acids. CDR3 sequence (DNA): TGTGCCAGCAGCCCCAGGGTACGGGCCATGAACACTGAAGCTTTCTTT. It encodes CASSPRVRAMNTEAFF.

CDR3 nucleotides: TGTGCCAGCAGTGGGGGGCGGGGACAGTTGAACACCGGGGAGCTGTTTTTT. Encoded protein: CASSGGRGQLNTGELFF. V is TRBV11-1 and J is TRBJ2-2; tentative D call: TRBD1 (7 bases). Germline V gives CDR1 SGHAT, CDR2 FQDESV (reference sequence). V shed 6 bases and J shed 1 base, with 18 bases lying between them. The CDR3 is 17 residues long.

This clonotype was seen a single time. This sequence joins TRBV27 and TRBJ2-2, with 9 bases aligning to TRBD2. The V gene's germline CDR1 is MNHEY and CDR2 SMNVEV (reference sequence). The J segment lost 7 bases and the V segment lost 7 bases, leaving 13 bases of the junction unmatched. This CDR3 region has 16 residues. The CDR3 DNA is TGTGCCAGCACCCAAAGCGGTCTAGCGGGGAACGGGGAGCTGTTTTTT. Its protein is CASTQSGLAGNGELFF.

The sample holds a few counts of this clonotype. V usage is TRBV7-8 and J usage is TRBJ1-1; 7 nucleotides line up with TRBD1. Trimming took 5 bases from V and 1 from J; bases not matched to a gene: 4. The CDR3 covers 14 residues. CDR1 and CDR2 from the germline V gene are SGHVS and FQNEAQ. The CDR3 here is CASSLGTANTEAFF. In nucleotides, the CDR3 is TGTGCCAGCAGCCTCGGGACAGCGAACACTGAAGCTTTCTTT.

This chain links TRBV11-3 with TRBJ1-6; D call uncertain. The CDR3 sequence is 13 residues long. V was shortened by 2 bases and J by 8 bases, with 7 bases between the two germline ends. Germline V gene lookup returns CDR1 SGHNT and CDR2 YENEEA. The CDR3 is CASSLYADSPLHF. CDR3 coding DNA: TGTGCCAGCAGCTTATATGCGGATTCACCCCTCCACTTT.